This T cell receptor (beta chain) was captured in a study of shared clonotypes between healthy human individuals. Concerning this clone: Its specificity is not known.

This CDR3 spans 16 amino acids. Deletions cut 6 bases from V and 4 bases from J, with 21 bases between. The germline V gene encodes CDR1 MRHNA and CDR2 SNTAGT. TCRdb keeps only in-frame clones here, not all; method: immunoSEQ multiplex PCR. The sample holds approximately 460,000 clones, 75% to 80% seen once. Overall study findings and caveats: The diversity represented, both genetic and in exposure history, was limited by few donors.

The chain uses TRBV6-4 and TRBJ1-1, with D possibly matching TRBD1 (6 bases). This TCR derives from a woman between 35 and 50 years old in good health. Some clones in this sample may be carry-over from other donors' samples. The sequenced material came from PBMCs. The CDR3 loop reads CASRALGGGMGTEAFF. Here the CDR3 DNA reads TGTGCCAGCAGGGCCCTCGGGGGCGGTATGGGCACTGAAGCTTTCTTT.